The T cell receptor (beta chain) described here comes from a study of blood T cell repertoires in COVID-19. Per the germline V gene, CDR1 is MGHRA and CDR2 is YSYEKL. The CDR3 is made up of 13 amino acids. Deletions cut 0 bases from V and 9 bases from J, with 9 bases between. Per the study methods: Reference gene primer amplification gave nucleated cell count estimates. Only in-frame clones appear in the TCRdb table, and some are missing; sequencing was by immunoSEQ multiplex PCR. V and J calls and clone size are copied from that table; D and trimming were computed from the DNA. The profile shows about 68,000 clones, over 75% of them singletons.

The sample consisted of peripheral blood. V is TRBV4-1 and J is TRBJ2-4; a possible D gene is TRBD2 (6 bases). This clonotype originated in a man aged 50 or older with active COVID-19. The CDR3 is CASSQEYGSIQYF. CDR3 DNA sequence: TGCGCCAGCAGCCAAGAATACGGGAGCATTCAGTACTTC.